The 26 T cell receptor beta chains presented below share a single source sample, sequenced in a study of T cell repertoires in cytomegalovirus infection. TCRdb passed the reads through MiXCR, listing each CDR3 protein once. The repertoire holds around 900,000 distinct CDR3 sequences, with roughly 30% as singletons. For these receptors, no antigen is known. This specimen consisted of cultured CD8+ T cells from PBMCs, obtained from culture after CMV antigen stimulation. Every receptor here comes from a human donor in good health (CMV status not recorded). Some clones in this sample may be carry-over from other donors' samples.

The genes are TRBV27 and TRBJ2-1, with D perhaps TRBD1 (7 bases). This CDR3 comprises 15 residues. Germline CDR1 and CDR2: MNHEY and SMNVEV (reference sequence). Trimming left V 5 bases short and J 5 bases short, with 16 bases between. The DNA for the CDR3 is TGTGCCAGCAGTCCGCGGGACAGACCCAACAATGAGCAGTTCTTC. Protein product: CASSPRDRPNNEQFF.

The rearrangement links TRBV2 to TRBJ2-6; either TRBD1 or TRBD2 may supply D (6 bases each). Deletions cut 4 bases from V and 4 bases from J, with 14 bases between. The CDR3 is 16 amino acids. Per the germline V gene, CDR1 is SNHLY and CDR2 is FYNNEI. DNA of the CDR3: TGTGCCAGCAGTGGGGATGGGGGGCCCGGGGCCAACGTCCTGACTTTC. This codes for CASSGDGGPGANVLTF.

This clonotype was detected a few times. This chain links TRBV7-9 with TRBJ2-2; 7 nucleotides agree with TRBD1. There are 16 residues in the CDR3. The germline gives CDR1 SEHNR, CDR2 FQNEAQ (reference sequence). V lost 5 bases to trimming and J lost 4 bases; unmatched junction nucleotides: 10. CDR3 sequence (DNA): TGTGCCAGCAGCCCGAGGCAAGGGGGCAGCACCGGGGAGCTGTTTTTT. This translates into CASSPRQGGSTGELFF.

This clonotype was seen more than once but under ten times. This chain uses TRBV7-9 with TRBJ2-7; D perhaps matches TRBD1 (6 bases). V gave up 4 bases and J gave up 6 bases, with 13 bases separating them. In germline, CDR1 is SEHNR, CDR2 FQNEAQ (reference sequence). This CDR3 has 13 amino acids. The CDR3 bases are TGTGCCAGCAGCTCCGGTGGGGGCCGCGAGCAGTACTTC. This encodes CASSSGGGREQYF.

In this sample, this clonotype turned up a few times. The chain carries TRBV4-1 and TRBJ2-3; 8 bases line up with TRBD2. CDR3 size: 13 residues. Germline CDR1 reads MGHRA; CDR2 reads YSYEKL. The V and J ends lost 10 bases and 3 bases, in that order; junction bases with no gene match: 6. The CDR3 is CATGGGPTDTQYF. In DNA, the CDR3 is TGCGCCACGGGGGGGGGGCCTACAGATACGCAGTATTTT.

This clonotype was observed a single time. The chain couples TRBV9 to TRBJ2-3; TRBD2 agrees at 8 bases. The CDR3 runs to 16 residues. Germline CDR1 is SGDLS and CDR2 is YYNGEE. V shed 4 bases, J shed 1 base, and the junction held 8 bases outside the gene matches. The CDR3 DNA sequence: TGTGCCAGCAGCTCTCCTCGGGGGGGCCGCACAGATACGCAGTATTTT. Its translation is CASSSPRGGRTDTQYF.

A note on this clonotype: An end of the junction does not agree with germline; a read error may underlie this. The V call is TRBV19, the J call TRBJ2-3; 13 bases line up with TRBD2. CDR1 and CDR2 (germline): LNHDA, SQIVND (reference sequence). The CDR3 runs to 19 residues. CDR3 in DNA: TGTACCAGTAGTCCCTGGACTAGCGGGGGTCCTGGCTGCACAGATACGCAGTATTTT. Translated: CTSSPWTSGGPGCTDTQYF.

The chain joins TRBV4-2 to TRBJ2-5, with D maybe TRBD2 (6 bases). This CDR3 comprises 15 residues. The V and J ends lost 3 bases and 5 bases respectively, with 16 bases between them. From germline, CDR1 is LGHNA and CDR2 YNFKEQ. This CDR3 is CASSQGSGRRETQYF. CDR3 nucleotide sequence: TGTGCCAGCAGCCAGGGGAGCGGGCGGAGGGAGACCCAGTACTTC.

This clonotype was counted at least ten times. The chain carries TRBV7-2 and TRBJ2-1, with 11 bases aligning to TRBD2. Germline-derived CDR1 and CDR2 are SGHTA and FQGNSA. The junction had 8 bases not matched to a gene; V was cut back by 1 base and J by 0 bases. This CDR3 comprises 19 residues. Here the CDR3 DNA reads TGTGCCAGCAGCTTAGAAGCCCCTAGCGGGGGGCTCTCCTACAATGAGCAGTTCTTC. Amino acid sequence: CASSLEAPSGGLSYNEQFF.

This clonotype was detected ten times or more. This chain links TRBV7-2 with TRBJ1-2; tentative D call: TRBD1 (6 bases). Per the germline V gene, CDR1 is SGHTA and CDR2 is FQGNSA. With 5 bases removed from V and 5 bases from J, the gap between germline ends came to 18 bases. CDR3 length: 15 amino acids. The CDR3 here is CASSRLQGSKYGYTF. Written as DNA, the CDR3 is TGTGCCAGCAGCCGTCTGCAGGGGAGTAAATATGGCTACACCTTC.

The V gene is TRBV15, the J gene TRBJ1-5; tentative D call: TRBD1 (6 bases). From germline, CDR1 is LNHNV and CDR2 YYDKDF (reference sequence). The CDR3 contains 15 residues. Trimming removed 1 base from V and 4 bases from J, with 11 bases in between. In nucleotides, the CDR3 is TGTGCCACCAGCAGAGTACGCCAGGGGAATCAGCCCCAGCATTTT. Translated: CATSRVRQGNQPQHF.

Comment on this clonotype: It may be a read error: a sequence one base away is much more abundant. The V gene is TRBV28, the J gene TRBJ2-1; 14 nucleotides line up with TRBD2. Germline lookup yields CDR1 MDHEN and CDR2 SYDVKM. CDR3 length equals 16 residues. CDR3 sequence reads: CAGSSSGLAGGEEQFF. The CDR3 DNA is TGTGCCGGCAGTTCATCCGGACTAGCGGGGGGAGAAGAGCAGTTCTTC.

This rearrangement joins TRBV6-6 to TRBJ2-3; 11 nucleotides agree with TRBD2. This CDR3 contains 16 residues. V shed 4 bases, J shed 6 bases, and the junction held 9 bases outside the gene matches. Germline CDR1 is MNHNY and CDR2 is SVGAGI (reference sequence). CDR3 coding DNA: TGTGCCAGCAGTTCCCAGGCTAGCGGGGGGCAGGATACGCAGTATTTT. Its translation: CASSSQASGGQDTQYF.

The rearrangement uses TRBV28 and TRBJ1-2; no firm D call. Trimming took 6 bases from V and 3 from J, leaving 14 bases between them. This CDR3 contains 14 residues. CDR1 is MDHEN, CDR2 SYDVKM, per germline. The DNA of the CDR3 is TGTGCCAGCAGCCTACCCCGGCGGGACTATGGCTACACCTTC. Translated, it gives CASSLPRRDYGYTF.

Regarding this clonotype: An end of the junction does not agree with germline; a read error may underlie this. V and J are TRBV12-3 or TRBV12-4 and TRBJ1-6, with TRBD1 identical over 7 bases. The CDR3 covers 16 residues. The CDR3 region has the DNA TGTGCCAACAGTTTGGGTAGGGGGCCAGGCAATTCACCCCTCCACTTT. Its translation is CANSLGRGPGNSPLHF.

This rearrangement joins TRBV7-8 to TRBJ1-4; D remains unclear. Germline values: CDR1 SGHVS, CDR2 FQNEAQ. The CDR3 length is 15 residues. The V gene lost 1 base and the J gene lost 8 bases, with 14 bases spanning the gap. The CDR3 region has the DNA TGTGCCAGCAGCTTAGGGCGGAGAAGCACAGAAAAACTGTTTTTT. Encoded protein: CASSLGRRSTEKLFF.

This clonotype appeared many times. The chain has TRBV3-1 and TRBJ1-1, with D possibly matching TRBD1 (5 bases). Between the trimmed V and J ends, which lost 3 bases and 5 bases, there was a span of 19 bases. From germline, CDR1 is LGHDT and CDR2 YNNKEL (reference sequence). There are 16 residues in the CDR3. The CDR3 region has the DNA TGTGCCAGCAGCCAGGCCGCCGGGGGGGGAAGGACTGAAGCTTTCTTT. Its protein is CASSQAAGGGRTEAFF.

There are a few counts of this clonotype. The chain has TRBV4-1 and TRBJ1-3; no definite D call. The germline V gene encodes CDR1 MGHRA and CDR2 YSYEKL. This CDR3 is 15 amino acids long. V was clipped by 4 bases and J by 0 bases, with 10 bases between them. The CDR3: CASSPLGNSGNTIYF. CDR3 sequence (DNA): TGCGCCAGCAGCCCCCTCGGGAACTCTGGAAACACCATATATTTT.

The chain couples TRBV6-5 to TRBJ2-1; D not certain. The V and J ends lost 8 bases and 9 bases respectively, with 20 bases between them. Germline CDR1 and CDR2: MNHEY and SVGAGI. The CDR3 loop spans 14 amino acids. CDR3 in DNA: TGTGCCAGCCCTACGTGGGTCAGGCAGCGTGAGCAGTTCTTC. Protein: CASPTWVRQREQFF.

This chain joins TRBV6-1 and TRBJ1-1, with 7 nucleotides matching TRBD1. The CDR3 loop spans 13 amino acids. V lost 8 bases, J lost 3 bases, and 6 bases stayed unmatched. Germline V gives CDR1 MNHNS, CDR2 SASEGT. CDR3 DNA sequence: TGTGCCAGCCTTTTTGACAGGGACACTGAAGCTTTCTTT. Its protein is CASLFDRDTEAFF.

This clonotype was seen more than once but under ten times. V and J are TRBV7-9 and TRBJ1-1; D not resolved. CDR1 is SEHNR, CDR2 FQNEAQ, per germline (reference sequence). The CDR3 sequence is 13 residues long. The V and J ends lost 2 bases and 7 bases respectively, with 11 bases between them. The CDR3 bases are TGTGCCAGCAGCTTAAGTTCACTGAATGAAGCTTTCTTT. Encoded protein: CASSLSSLNEAFF.

The count of this clonotype is one. A much larger clonotype is one base distant, so this may be a read error. The chain uses TRBV7-6 and TRBJ2-3; TRBD2 matches at 9 bases. This CDR3 spans 18 amino acids. Germline assignment: CDR1 SGHVS and CDR2 FNYEAQ. CDR3 sequence: CVSSLGPQRGERTDTQYF. The CDR3 DNA reads TGTGTCAGCAGCTTAGGTCCTCAGCGGGGGGAAAGAACAGATACGCAGTATTTT.

This clonotype was picked up a small number of times. The gene calls are TRBV5-4 and TRBJ2-1; 10 positions match TRBD2. The CDR3 covers 16 residues. Germline V gene lookup returns CDR1 SGHNT and CDR2 YYREEE (reference sequence). V shed 4 bases and J 6 bases; nucleotides not matched to a gene: 10. CDR3 nucleotide sequence: TGTGCCAGCAGCGATGCTCTAGCGGGGGTCATCAATGAGCAGTTCTTC. Translated: CASSDALAGVINEQFF.

J is TRBJ1-5 and V is TRBV12-5, with D tentatively TRBD1 (5 bases). CDR3 size: 14 residues. The V gene lost 7 bases and the J gene lost 4 bases, with 14 bases spanning the gap. Looked up from germline, CDR1 is LGHNT and CDR2 is FRNRAP. CDR3 protein: CASDEGLTNQPQHF. The CDR3 DNA follows: TGTGCTAGTGATGAGGGGCTTACAAATCAGCCCCAGCATTTT.

The genes are TRBV27 and TRBJ1-2, with TRBD1 as a possible D gene (6 bases). Trimming took off 5 bases at V and 2 bases at J, with 15 bases between the two ends. The CDR3 sequence is 15 residues long. Germline V gives CDR1 MNHEY, CDR2 SMNVEV (reference sequence). CDR3 in amino acids: CASSGMVGGNYGYTF. CDR3 in DNA: TGTGCCAGCAGTGGGATGGTCGGGGGCAACTATGGCTACACCTTC.

The chain recombines TRBV6-4 with TRBJ2-3; D not certain. Trimming shortened V by 0 bases and J by 4 bases, and 14 bases separated the two germline ends. Germline V gene data show CDR1 as MRHNA and CDR2 as SNTAGT. CDR3 length equals 16 residues. The CDR3 region is CASSDSGRYLPDTQYF. The CDR3 DNA follows: TGTGCCAGCAGTGACTCGGGTAGATACCTGCCAGATACGCAGTATTTT.